The 11 T cell receptor beta chains in this list originate from one sample, sequenced in a study of blood T cells in healthy people across ages. Then a second PCR, running roughly 7 to 11 cycles, was carried out with a sample-barcoded 5' primer and a J-beta primer mix. Each CDR3 protein is one row after TCRdb ran MiXCR on the 5' RACE reads. The repertoire holds about 1.5 million distinct CDR3 sequences, with about 45% as singletons. The specimen was blood. The receptor set was obtained from a woman aged 18-29 years in good health.

This clonotype was recorded only once. The chain combines TRBV15 with TRBJ2-5; D is ambiguous. Germline CDR1 and CDR2: LNHNV and YYDKDF (reference sequence). V lost 0 bases to trimming and J lost 11 bases, with 16 bases between them. This CDR3 comprises 14 residues. In DNA form, the CDR3 reads TGTGCCACCAGCAGAGAGAGGCGGCCGGCTGAGCAGTACTTC. Translation gives CATSRERRPAEQYF.

The chain joins TRBV29-1 to TRBJ2-1; either TRBD1 or TRBD2 may fit D (5 bases each). The DNA matches TRBJ2-7 better at its end, which makes the J call doubtful. The CDR3 totals 10 residues. CDR1 SQVTM and CDR2 ANQGSEA come from the germline V gene. Here the CDR3 DNA reads TGCAGCGTTGTTTGGGGGGAGCAGTACTTC. This codes for CSVVWGEQYF.

CDR3 DNA sequence: TGTGCCAGCAGCTTACCGGGCGCCTCTGGAAACACCATATATTTT. The encoded protein is CASSLPGASGNTIYF. V is TRBV7-9 and J is TRBJ1-3; D gene ambiguous. CDR1 SEHNR and CDR2 FQNEAQ come from the germline V gene (reference sequence). The CDR3 length is 15 residues. Trimming took off 2 bases at V and 0 bases at J, with 8 bases between the two ends.

The CDR3 bases are TGCAGTGCTACCCCTTGGGGTCAGCGGGACACAGATACGCAGTATTTT. This sequence encodes CSATPWGQRDTDTQYF. This chain uses TRBV20-1 with TRBJ2-3; 7 nucleotides line up with TRBD2. This CDR3 spans 16 amino acids. With V trimmed by 4 bases and J by 2 bases, 12 bases remained unmatched. Germline CDR1 reads DFQATT; CDR2 reads SNEGSKA (reference sequence).

This clonotype was observed a few times. The V gene is TRBV5-1, the J gene TRBJ2-3, with D possibly TRBD2 on 6 matching bases. CDR3 length: 20 amino acids. Germline values: CDR1 SGHRS, CDR2 YFSETQ. The germline V and J ends were trimmed by 4 bases and 2 bases, with 29 bases remaining between them. CDR3 sequence (DNA): TGCGCCAGCAGCCCGGATGGAGAGGAGGGACCTCGAGGGGTCACAGATACGCAGTATTTT. It is translated as CASSPDGEEGPRGVTDTQYF. The complete variable domain, with remaining parts taken from reference TRBV5-1 and TRBJ2-3, reads KAGVTQTPRYLIKTRGQQVTLSCSPISGHRSVSWYQQTPGQGLQFLFEYFSETQRNKGNFPGRFSGRQFSNSRSEMNVSTLELGDSALYLCASSPDGEEGPRGVTDTQYFGPGTRLTVL.

A single count supports this clonotype. This chain's CDR3 is CASSFRALAGGSSYNEQYF. The CDR3, as DNA: TGTGCCAGCTCATTCCGGGCGCTAGCGGGAGGGAGCTCCTACAATGAGCAGTACTTC. The chain has TRBV18 and TRBJ2-7, with 12 bases fitting TRBD2. The J segment lost 7 bases and the V segment lost 5 bases, leaving 21 bases of the junction unmatched. Germline CDR1 and CDR2: KGHSH and LQKENI. This CDR3 has 19 residues.

This chain links TRBV29-1 with TRBJ2-2; 8 bases agree with TRBD1. The V and J ends lost 7 bases and 2 bases, in that order; junction bases with no gene match: 3. CDR3 length: 13 residues. Germline V gene sequence: CDR1 SQVTM, CDR2 ANQGSEA. The CDR3, as DNA: TGCAGCGCTGACAGGGGCAACACCGGGGAGCTGTTTTTT. Protein: CSADRGNTGELFF.

The chain joins TRBV5-5 to TRBJ1-2; no definite D call. Trimming shortened V by 3 bases and J by 7 bases, and 13 bases separated the two germline ends. CDR3 length equals 13 residues. CDR1 and CDR2 (germline): SGHKS, YYEKEE (reference sequence). CDR3 in DNA: TGTGCCAGCAGCTCGATGTCTAACGGTGGCTACACCTTC. Its translation is CASSSMSNGGYTF.

This clonotype occurred a few times. The chain recombines TRBV21-1 with TRBJ2-4. TRBV21-1 is a pseudogene segment. CDR3 length: 13 amino acids. For the CDR3, the DNA is TGTGCCAGCAGCAAAGAACGGTCCAATGGGCAGTACTTC. Translating gives CASSKERSNGQYF.

This clonotype has only a few counts. V gene TRBV29-1 combines with J gene TRBJ2-1, with unresolved D. The CDR3 is 15 residues long. Germline loops: CDR1 SQVTM, CDR2 ANQGSEA. V was pared by 1 base and J by 1 base, with 11 bases between. CDR3: CSVEGAPESYNEQFF. Here the CDR3 DNA reads TGCAGCGTTGAAGGAGCTCCTGAATCCTACAATGAGCAGTTCTTC.

The V gene is TRBV7-9, the J gene TRBJ2-7; TRBD2 matches at 10 bases. The DNA matches TRBJ2-5 better at its end, which makes the J call doubtful. The germline V gene encodes CDR1 SEHNR and CDR2 FQNEAQ (reference sequence). The CDR3 has 16 amino acids. The CDR3 DNA reads as TGTGCCAGCAGCACAAGGCCGGGACTAGCGTTGGAGACCCAGTACTTC. Amino acid sequence: CASSTRPGLALETQYF.